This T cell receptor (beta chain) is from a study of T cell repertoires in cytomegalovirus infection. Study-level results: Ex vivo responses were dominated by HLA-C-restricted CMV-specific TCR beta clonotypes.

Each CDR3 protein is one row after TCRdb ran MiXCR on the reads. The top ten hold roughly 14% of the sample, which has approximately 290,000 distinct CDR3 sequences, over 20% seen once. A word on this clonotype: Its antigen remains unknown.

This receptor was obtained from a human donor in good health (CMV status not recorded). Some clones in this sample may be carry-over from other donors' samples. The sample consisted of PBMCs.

The CDR3 DNA sequence: TGTGCCAGCTCATCCCTCGGGGCAGGGTTGGCAGATACGCAGTATTTT. Its translation: CASSSLGAGLADTQYF. V is TRBV18 and J is TRBJ2-3; D assignment may be TRBD1 or TRBD2 (5 bases each). The CDR3 length is 16 residues. V lost 5 bases, J lost 4 bases, and 19 bases lay in between. Germline CDR1 and CDR2: KGHSH and LQKENI.